This T cell receptor beta chain was identified during a study of response to subunit inactivated influenza vaccine. TCRdb reprocessed the RT-PCR reads with MiXCR, giving one entry per CDR3 protein. The table includes 500,000 to 600,000 distinct CDR3 sequences, roughly 12% detected once. The germline V gene has CDR1 SGDLS and CDR2 YYNGEE. The V end lost 0 bases, the J end lost 0 bases, and 10 bases lay between the germline ends. The CDR3 extends over 16 amino acids. This clonotype was seen only a few times. These data also featured in a second study, about T cells expressing NK-cell markers. From that second work: 5'RACE template switching built TCR beta cDNA with unique molecular identifiers. In sorted CD3+CD56+NKG2C+, CD3+CD56+NKG2C- and CD3+CD56-NKG2C+ T cells, TCR beta repertoires were obtained. Among the eight sequenced donors, seven tested HCMV-seropositive and one tested seronegative. Also leading the CD3+CD56-NKG2C+ fraction in a handful of donors were these clonotypes.

The sequencing used PBMCs from blood, collected on the day of vaccination. The chain uses TRBV9 and TRBJ2-1, with D hard to call. The TCR originated in a man aged 50 to 60 who received an inactivated influenza vaccine. Here the CDR3 reads CASSVERLSSYNEQFF. Written as DNA, the CDR3 is TGTGCCAGCAGCGTAGAAAGGCTGAGCTCCTACAATGAGCAGTTCTTC.